The 7 T cell receptor beta chains below all came from one sample that was sequenced in a study of shared clonotypes between healthy human individuals. Assay used: immunoSEQ multiplex PCR; TCRdb lists only in-frame clones, some missing. The data contain around 2.5 million clones, approximately 93% of them seen just once; the ten biggest clones take up 0.36%. Source material: naive CD4+ T cells from PBMCs. Specified subset: CD45RA+ positively selected. These TCRs come from a man aged 18 to 29 in good health. Some clones in this sample may be carry-over from other donors' samples.

Comments on this clone: A read error may produce the germline difference seen at one junction end. This sample also contains other DNA sequences that code for the same CDR3. This chain joins TRBV5-1 and TRBJ2-7, with 8 bases aligning to TRBD2. Germline V lookup: CDR1 SGHRS, CDR2 YFSETQ. The CDR3 sequence is 16 residues long. The chain's CDR3 is CASSLSPAGVSYEQYF. The DNA for the CDR3 is TGCGCCAGCAGCTTGTCTCCAGCGGGAGTTTCGTACGAGCAGTATTTC.

This rearrangement joins TRBV4-1 to TRBJ2-7, with a weak D call TRBD2 (5 bases). The germline V gene has CDR1 MGHRA and CDR2 YSYEKL. The CDR3 extends over 14 amino acids. Trimming took off 3 bases at V and 7 bases at J, with 16 bases between the two ends. The CDR3 DNA sequence: TGCGCCAGCAGCCAGGAAGAGGGAAAAGGTGAGCAGTACTTC. Translation gives CASSQEEGKGEQYF.

This clone has a single count. The chain carries TRBV29-1 and TRBJ2-1, with D uncertain. This CDR3 comprises 13 residues. Trimming removed 4 bases at V and 2 bases at J, with 9 bases between. CDR1 is SQVTM and CDR2 is ANQGSEA in the germline V gene. As DNA, the CDR3 is TGCAGCGTTGGGGTTAGGACCTACAATGAGCAGTTCTTC. Amino acids: CSVGVRTYNEQFF.

A single count supports this clone. The chain joins TRBV15 to TRBJ1-4; D remains unclear. The CDR3 loop spans 16 amino acids. Germline V CDR1 and CDR2: LNHNV, YYDKDF (reference sequence). V was pared by 0 bases and J by 0 bases, with 8 bases between. This chain's CDR3 is CATSRDRAATNEKLFF. CDR3 nucleotide sequence: TGTGCCACCAGCAGAGATAGGGCGGCAACTAATGAAAAACTGTTTTTT.

The chain has TRBV7-2 and TRBJ1-5; 11 nucleotides line up with TRBD1. The germline CDR1 and CDR2 sequences are SGHTA and FQGNSA. This CDR3 has 17 amino acids. V gave up 5 bases and J gave up 2 bases; unmatched junction bases: 8. The CDR3 spells CASSPGGGQGGNQPQHF. The CDR3 DNA sequence: TGTGCCAGCAGCCCCGGAGGGGGACAGGGGGGCAATCAGCCCCAGCATTTT. Full variable domain (rest looked up from reference TRBV7-2 and TRBJ1-5): GAGVSQSPSNKVTEKGKDVELRCDPISGHTALYWYRQSLGQGLEFLIYFQGNSAPDKSGLPSDRFSAERTGGSVSTLTIQRTQQEDSAVYLCASSPGGGQGGNQPQHFGDGTRLSIL.

In DNA, the CDR3 is TGTGCCAGCAGCTTGACTCAGGGTTTGGGAGCTTTCTTT. Translating it yields CASSLTQGLGAFF. The chain has TRBV6-1 and TRBJ1-1, with D perhaps matching TRBD1 (5 bases). The germline CDR1 and CDR2 sequences are MNHNS and SASEGT. Trimming cost V 6 bases and J 10 bases, with 18 bases left between them. The CDR3 is 13 residues long.

This clone was seen once. This chain links TRBV6-1 with TRBJ2-7; TRBD2 is a possible D gene (6 bases). This CDR3 is 15 amino acids long. V lost 6 bases, J lost 4 bases, and 19 bases lay in between. Germline V gene sequence: CDR1 MNHNS, CDR2 SASEGT. The CDR3 DNA is TGTGCCAGCAGGGACCACGGTGGGGGGTATTACGAGCAGTACTTC. This sequence encodes CASRDHGGGYYEQYF.